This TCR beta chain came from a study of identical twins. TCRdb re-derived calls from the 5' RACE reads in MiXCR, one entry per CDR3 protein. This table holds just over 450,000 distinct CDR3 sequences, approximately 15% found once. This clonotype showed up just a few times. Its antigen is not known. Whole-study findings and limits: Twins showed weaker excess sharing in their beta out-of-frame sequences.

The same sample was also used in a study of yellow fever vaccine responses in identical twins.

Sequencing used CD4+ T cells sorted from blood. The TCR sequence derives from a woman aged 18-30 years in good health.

The CDR3 reads CASSQGTGNEKLFF. The CDR3 region has the DNA TGTGCCAGCAGCCAAGGGACAGGAAATGAAAAACTGTTTTTT. The chain employs TRBV4-2 and TRBJ1-4, with TRBD1 matching over 7 bases. This CDR3 region has 14 residues. Losses at the gene ends were 1 base for V and 5 bases for J; bases not matched to a gene: 1. From germline, CDR1 is LGHNA and CDR2 YNFKEQ.